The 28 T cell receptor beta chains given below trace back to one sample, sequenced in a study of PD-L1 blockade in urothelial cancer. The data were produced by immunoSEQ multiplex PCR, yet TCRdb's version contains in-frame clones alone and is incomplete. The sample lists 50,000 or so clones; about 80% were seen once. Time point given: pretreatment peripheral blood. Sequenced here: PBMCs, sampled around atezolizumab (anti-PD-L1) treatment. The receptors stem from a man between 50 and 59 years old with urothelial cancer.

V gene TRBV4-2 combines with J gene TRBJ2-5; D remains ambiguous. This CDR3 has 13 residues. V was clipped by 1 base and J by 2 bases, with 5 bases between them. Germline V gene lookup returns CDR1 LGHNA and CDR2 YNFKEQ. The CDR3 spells CASSQAQQETQYF. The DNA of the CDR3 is TGTGCCAGCAGCCAAGCACAGCAAGAGACCCAGTACTTC.

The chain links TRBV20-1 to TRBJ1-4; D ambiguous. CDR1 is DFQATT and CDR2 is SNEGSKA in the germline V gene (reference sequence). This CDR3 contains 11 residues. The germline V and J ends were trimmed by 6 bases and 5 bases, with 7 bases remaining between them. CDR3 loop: CSATQNEKLFF. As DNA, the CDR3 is TGCAGTGCAACCCAGAATGAAAAACTGTTTTTT.

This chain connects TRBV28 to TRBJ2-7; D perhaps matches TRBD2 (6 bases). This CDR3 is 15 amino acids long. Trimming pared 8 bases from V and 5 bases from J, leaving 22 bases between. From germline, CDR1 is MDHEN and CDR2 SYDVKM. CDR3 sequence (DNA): TGTGCCAGCCGCATCCCCGGCCCCGGGAGCCACGAGCAGTACTTC. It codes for CASRIPGPGSHEQYF.

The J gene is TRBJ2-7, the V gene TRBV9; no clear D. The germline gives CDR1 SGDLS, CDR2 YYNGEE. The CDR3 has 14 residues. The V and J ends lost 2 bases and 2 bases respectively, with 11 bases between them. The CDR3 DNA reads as TGTGCCAGCAGCGTTAGCAGAGAAGCCTACGAGCAGTACTTC. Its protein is CASSVSREAYEQYF.

CDR3 protein: CATSRPYRGQLKNIQYF. The DNA for the CDR3 is TGTGCCACCAGCAGACCTTACCGAGGACAGCTCAAAAACATTCAGTACTTC. The chain couples TRBV15 to TRBJ2-4, with D possibly being TRBD1 (6 bases). The germline V gene has CDR1 LNHNV and CDR2 YYDKDF (reference sequence). V lost 2 bases, J lost 3 bases, and 17 bases lay in between. The CDR3 contains 17 residues.

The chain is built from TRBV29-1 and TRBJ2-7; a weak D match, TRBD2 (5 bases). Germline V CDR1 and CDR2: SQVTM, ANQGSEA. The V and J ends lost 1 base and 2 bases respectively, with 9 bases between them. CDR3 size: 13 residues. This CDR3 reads CSVEVEVPYEQYF. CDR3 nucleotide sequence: TGCAGCGTTGAAGTGGAGGTTCCCTACGAGCAGTACTTC.

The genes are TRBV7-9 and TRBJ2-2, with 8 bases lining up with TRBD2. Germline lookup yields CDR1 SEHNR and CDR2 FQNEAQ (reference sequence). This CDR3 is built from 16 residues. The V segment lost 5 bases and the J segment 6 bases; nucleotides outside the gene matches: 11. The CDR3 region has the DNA TGTGCCAGCAGCCGTCGGGGGGGGCGCGATCCCGGGGAGCTGTTTTTT. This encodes CASSRRGGRDPGELFF.

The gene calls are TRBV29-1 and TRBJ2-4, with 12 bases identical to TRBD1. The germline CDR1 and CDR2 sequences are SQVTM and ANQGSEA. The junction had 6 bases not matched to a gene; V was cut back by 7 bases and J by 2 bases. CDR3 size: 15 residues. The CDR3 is CSAGQGAVSKNIQYF. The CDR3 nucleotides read TGCAGCGCGGGACAGGGGGCTGTCTCCAAAAACATTCAGTACTTC.

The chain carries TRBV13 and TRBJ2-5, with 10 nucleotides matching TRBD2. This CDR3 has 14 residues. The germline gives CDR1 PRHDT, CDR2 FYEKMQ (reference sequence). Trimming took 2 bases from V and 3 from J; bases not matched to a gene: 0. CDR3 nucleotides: TGTGCCAGCAGCTTACTAGCGGGGGAAGAGACCCAGTACTTC. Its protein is CASSLLAGEETQYF.

In nucleotides, the CDR3 is TGCGCCAGCAGCTTGCTAGCGGGGTACCAAGAGACCCAGTACTTC. Protein sequence: CASSLLAGYQETQYF. The J gene is TRBJ2-5, the V gene TRBV5-1, with 9 bases matching TRBD2. CDR1 is SGHRS and CDR2 is YFSETQ in the germline V gene. V gave up 1 base and J gave up 0 bases; unmatched junction bases: 1. CDR3 length: 15 amino acids.

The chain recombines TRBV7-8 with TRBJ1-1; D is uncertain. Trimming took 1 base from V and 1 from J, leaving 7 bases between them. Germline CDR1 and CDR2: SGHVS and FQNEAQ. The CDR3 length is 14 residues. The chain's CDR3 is CASSLDRTNTEAFF. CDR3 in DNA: TGTGCCAGCAGCTTAGACAGAACGAACACTGAAGCTTTCTTT.

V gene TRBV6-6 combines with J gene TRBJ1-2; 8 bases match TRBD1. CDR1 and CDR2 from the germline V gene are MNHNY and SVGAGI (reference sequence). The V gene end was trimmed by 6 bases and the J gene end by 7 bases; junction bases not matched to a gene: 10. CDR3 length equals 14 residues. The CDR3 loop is CASSRTGRESGYTF. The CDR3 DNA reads TGTGCCAGCAGCAGGACAGGGAGAGAGAGTGGCTACACCTTC.

DNA for the CDR3: TGTGCCTGGAGCCAATCCACAGATACGCAGTATTTT. It yields the protein CAWSQSTDTQYF. The genes are TRBV30 and TRBJ2-3; no firm D call. The CDR3 is 12 amino acids. Between the trimmed V and J ends, which lost 3 bases and 2 bases, there was a span of 6 bases. CDR1 and CDR2 (germline): GTSNPN, SVGIG (reference sequence).

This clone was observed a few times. The CDR3 reads CASSLIQREGLRSDTQYF. In DNA form, the CDR3 reads TGTGCCAGCAGTTTAATCCAGCGGGAGGGCCTCAGGTCAGATACGCAGTATTTT. This chain links TRBV27 with TRBJ2-3; 10 positions agree with TRBD2. This CDR3 region has 18 residues. From germline, CDR1 is MNHEY and CDR2 SMNVEV (reference sequence). Trimming cost V 2 bases and J 4 bases; bases outside gene matches: 12.

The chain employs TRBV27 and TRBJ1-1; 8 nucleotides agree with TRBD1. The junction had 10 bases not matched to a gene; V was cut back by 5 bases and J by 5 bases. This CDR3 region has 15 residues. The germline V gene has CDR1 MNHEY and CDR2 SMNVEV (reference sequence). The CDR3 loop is CASSATDRGTTEAFF. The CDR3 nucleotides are TGTGCCAGCAGTGCAACTGACAGGGGAACTACTGAAGCTTTCTTT.

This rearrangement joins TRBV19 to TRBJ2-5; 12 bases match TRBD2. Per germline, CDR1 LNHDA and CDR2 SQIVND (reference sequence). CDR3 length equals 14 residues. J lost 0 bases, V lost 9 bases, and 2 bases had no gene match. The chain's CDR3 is CASSSGRDQETQYF. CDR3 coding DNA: TGTGCCAGCTCTAGCGGGAGGGACCAAGAGACCCAGTACTTC.

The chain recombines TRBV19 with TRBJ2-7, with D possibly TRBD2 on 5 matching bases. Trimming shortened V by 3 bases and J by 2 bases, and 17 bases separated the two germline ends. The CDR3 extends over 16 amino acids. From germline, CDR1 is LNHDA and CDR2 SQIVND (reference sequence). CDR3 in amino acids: CASSIRPSAGTYEQYF. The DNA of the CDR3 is TGTGCCAGTAGTATCCGCCCCTCAGCCGGGACCTACGAGCAGTACTTC.

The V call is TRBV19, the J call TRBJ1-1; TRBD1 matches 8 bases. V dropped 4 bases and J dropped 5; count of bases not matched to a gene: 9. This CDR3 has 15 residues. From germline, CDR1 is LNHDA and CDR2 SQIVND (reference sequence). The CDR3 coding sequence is TGTGCCAGTAGTAGACGACAGGGGTTGGGAACTGAAGCTTTCTTT. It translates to CASSRRQGLGTEAFF.

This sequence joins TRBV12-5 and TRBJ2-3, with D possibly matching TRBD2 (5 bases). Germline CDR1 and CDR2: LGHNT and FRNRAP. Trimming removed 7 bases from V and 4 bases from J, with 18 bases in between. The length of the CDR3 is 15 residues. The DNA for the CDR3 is TGTGCTAGTGTCCCCTTCGGCAGCGGCTCAGATACGCAGTATTTT. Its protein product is CASVPFGSGSDTQYF. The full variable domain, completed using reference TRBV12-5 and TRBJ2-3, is DARVTQTPRHKVTEMGQEVTMRCQPILGHNTVFWYRQTMMQGLELLAYFRNRAPLDDSGMPKDRFSAEMPDATLATLKIQPSEPRDSAVYFCASVPFGSGSDTQYFGPGTRLTVL.

CDR3 coding DNA: TGTGCCAGCAGCCAGGCGGGGGTCGGCCAAGAGACCCAGTACTTC. Translating it yields CASSQAGVGQETQYF. The chain recombines TRBV7-6 with TRBJ2-5; TRBD2 agrees at 7 bases. Unmatched junction bases numbered 7, after V lost 5 bases and J lost 1 base. The CDR3 runs 15 residues. The germline V gene has CDR1 SGHVS and CDR2 FNYEAQ.

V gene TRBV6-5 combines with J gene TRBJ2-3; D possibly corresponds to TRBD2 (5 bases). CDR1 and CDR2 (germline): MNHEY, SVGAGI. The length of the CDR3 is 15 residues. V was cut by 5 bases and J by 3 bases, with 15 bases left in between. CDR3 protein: CASSLGLLGTDTQYF. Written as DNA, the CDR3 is TGTGCCAGCAGTCTAGGACTCCTGGGTACAGATACGCAGTATTTT.

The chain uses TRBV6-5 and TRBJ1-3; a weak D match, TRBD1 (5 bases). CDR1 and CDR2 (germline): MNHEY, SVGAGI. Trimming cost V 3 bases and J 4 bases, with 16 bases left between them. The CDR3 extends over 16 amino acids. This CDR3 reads CASSYTQGIGGNTIYF. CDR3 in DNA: TGTGCCAGCAGTTATACCCAGGGAATAGGGGGAAACACCATATATTTT.

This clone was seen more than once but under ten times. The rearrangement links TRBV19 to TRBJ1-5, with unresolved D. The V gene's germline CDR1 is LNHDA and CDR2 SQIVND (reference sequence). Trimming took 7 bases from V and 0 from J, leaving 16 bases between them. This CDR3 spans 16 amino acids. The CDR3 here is CASTPTGDYSNQPQHF. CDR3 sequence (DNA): TGTGCCAGTACCCCAACCGGGGATTATAGCAATCAGCCCCAGCATTTT.

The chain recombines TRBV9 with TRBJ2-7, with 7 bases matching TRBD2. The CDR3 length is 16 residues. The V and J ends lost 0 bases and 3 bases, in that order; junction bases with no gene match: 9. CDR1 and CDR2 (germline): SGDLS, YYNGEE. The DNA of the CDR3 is TGTGCCAGCAGCGTAGTTTGGGACTACCAATTCTACGAGCAGTACTTC. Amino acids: CASSVVWDYQFYEQYF.

CDR3 in DNA: TGTGCCAGCAGCTTGGTGTCAGGGGGCGCATATGAGCAGTTCTTC. The encoded protein is CASSLVSGGAYEQFF. This chain links TRBV5-6 with TRBJ2-1; 8 bases are a match to TRBD1. Germline lookup yields CDR1 SGHDT and CDR2 YYEEEE. The CDR3 is 15 amino acids. Trimming cost V 0 bases and J 8 bases; bases outside gene matches: 7.

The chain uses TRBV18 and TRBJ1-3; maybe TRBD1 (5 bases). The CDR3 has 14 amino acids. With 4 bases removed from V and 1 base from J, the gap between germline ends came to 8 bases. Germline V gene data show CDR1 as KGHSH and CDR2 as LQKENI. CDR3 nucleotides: TGTGCCAGCTCACTTGACAGATCTGGAAACACCATATATTTT. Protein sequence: CASSLDRSGNTIYF. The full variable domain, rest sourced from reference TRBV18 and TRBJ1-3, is NAGVMQNPRHLVRRRGQEARLRCSPMKGHSHVYWYRQLPEEGLKFMVYLQKENIIDESGMPKERFSAEFPKEGPSILRIQQVVRGDSAAYFCASSLDRSGNTIYFGEGSWLTVV.

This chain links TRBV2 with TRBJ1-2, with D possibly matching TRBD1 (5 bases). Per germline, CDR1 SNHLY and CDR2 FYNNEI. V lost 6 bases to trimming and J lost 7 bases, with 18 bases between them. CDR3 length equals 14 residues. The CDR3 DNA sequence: TGTGCCAGCAGGAAGACAGACAACCCAGGTGGCTACACCTTC. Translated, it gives CASRKTDNPGGYTF.

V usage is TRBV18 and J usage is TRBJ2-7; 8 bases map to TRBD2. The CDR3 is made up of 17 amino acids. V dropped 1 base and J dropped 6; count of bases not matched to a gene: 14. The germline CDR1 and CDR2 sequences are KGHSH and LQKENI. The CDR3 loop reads CASSPRVSGTNPLEQYF. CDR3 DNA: TGTGCCAGCTCACCACGGGTTAGCGGGACGAACCCTCTCGAGCAGTACTTC.